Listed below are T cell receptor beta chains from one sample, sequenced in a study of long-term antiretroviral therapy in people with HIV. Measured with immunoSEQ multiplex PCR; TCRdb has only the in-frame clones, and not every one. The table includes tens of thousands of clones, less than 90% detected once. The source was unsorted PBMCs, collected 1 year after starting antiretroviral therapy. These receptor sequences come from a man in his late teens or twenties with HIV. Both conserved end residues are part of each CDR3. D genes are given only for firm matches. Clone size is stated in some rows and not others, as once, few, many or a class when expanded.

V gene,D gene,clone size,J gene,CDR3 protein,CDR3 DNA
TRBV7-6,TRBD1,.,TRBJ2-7,CASSLGTGGAGEQYF,TGTGCCAGCAGCTTAGGGACAGGGGGCGCGGGGGAGCAGTACTTC
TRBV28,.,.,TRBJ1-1,CASSLGNTEAFF,TGTGCCAGCAGTCTCGGTAACACTGAAGCTTTCTTT
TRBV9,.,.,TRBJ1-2,CASSVPGQGTGYGYTF,TGTGCCAGCAGCGTACCGGGGCAGGGCACAGGGTATGGCTACACCTTC
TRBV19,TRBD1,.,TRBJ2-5,CASSTYRGPLQETQYF,TGTGCCAGTAGCACTTACAGGGGGCCGCTCCAAGAGACCCAGTACTTC
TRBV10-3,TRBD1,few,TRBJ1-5,CAISDRGNQPQHF,TGTGCCATCAGCGACAGGGGGAATCAGCCCCAGCATTTT
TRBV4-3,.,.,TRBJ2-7,CASSHSREPSYEQYF,TGCGCCAGCAGCCACTCCCGGGAGCCCTCCTACGAGCAGTACTTC
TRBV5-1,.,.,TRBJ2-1,CASSRGGPYNEQFF,TGCGCCAGCTCCAGGGGGGGGCCCTACAATGAGCAGTTCTTC
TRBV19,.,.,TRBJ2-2,CASSIVAGTGELFF,TGTGCCAGTAGTATAGTGGCGGGCACCGGGGAGCTGTTTTTT
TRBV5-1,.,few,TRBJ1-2,CASSLGLRVRDYGYTF,TGCGCCAGCAGCTTGGGGTTAAGAGTAAGGGACTATGGCTACACCTTC
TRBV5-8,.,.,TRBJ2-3,CASSLGRGGTDTQYF,TGTGCCAGCAGCTTAGGCAGGGGGGGCACAGATACGCAGTATTTT
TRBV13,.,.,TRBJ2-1,CASSLGAGLSSYNEQFF,TGTGCCAGCAGCTTAGGGGCCGGGCTGAGCTCCTACAATGAGCAGTTCTTC
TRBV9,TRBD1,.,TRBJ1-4,CASSADRSTTNEKLFF,TGTGCCAGCAGCGCGGACAGGTCTACAACTAATGAAAAACTGTTTTTT
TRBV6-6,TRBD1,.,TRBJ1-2,CASSSDRGDGYTF,TGTGCCAGCAGTTCCGACAGGGGGGATGGCTACACCTTC
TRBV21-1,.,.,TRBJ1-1,CASSKGGKEAFF,TGTGCCAGCAGCAAAGGCGGAAAGGAAGCTTTCTTT
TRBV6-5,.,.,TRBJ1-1,CASSTFTSGGAFF,TGTGCCAGCAGCACATTTACCTCCGGGGGAGCTTTCTTT
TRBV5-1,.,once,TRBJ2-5,CASSLGQYQETQYF,TGCGCCAGCAGCCTGGGGCAGTACCAAGAGACCCAGTACTTC
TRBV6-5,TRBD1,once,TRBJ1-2,CASSYSKRTGHGYTF,TGTGCCAGCAGTTACTCGAAGCGGACAGGGCATGGCTACACCTTC
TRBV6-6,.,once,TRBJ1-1,CASSPLDRMNTEAFF,TGTGCCAGCAGTCCTTTGGACAGAATGAACACTGAAGCTTTCTTT
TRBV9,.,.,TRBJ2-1,CASGTNVRGDYNEQFF,TGTGCCAGCGGGACGAATGTCAGAGGTGATTACAATGAGCAGTTCTTC
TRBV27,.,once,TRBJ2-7,CASRLEVGGHEQYF,TGTGCCAGCAGATTAGAGGTGGGGGGGCACGAGCAGTACTTC
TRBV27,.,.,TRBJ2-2,CASSLSAPPNTGELFF,TGTGCCAGCAGTTTATCGGCACCCCCGAACACCGGGGAGCTGTTTTTT
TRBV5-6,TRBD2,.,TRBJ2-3,CASSMAGEDTQYF,TGTGCCAGCAGCATGGCGGGGGAAGATACGCAGTATTTT
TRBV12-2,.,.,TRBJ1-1,CASRLIGGEDRVAVRSVTEAFF,TGTGCAAGTCGCTTAATCGGCGGCGAGGACAGGGTGGCTGTGAGATCTGTCACTGAAGCTTTCTTT
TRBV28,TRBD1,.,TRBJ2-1,CASSWFRDSYNEQFF,TGTGCCAGCAGTTGGTTCCGGGACAGCTACAATGAGCAGTTCTTC
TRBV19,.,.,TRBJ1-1,CASSIKTEAFF,TGTGCCAGTAGTATCAAGACTGAAGCTTTCTTT
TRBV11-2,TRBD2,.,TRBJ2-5,CASSLGLGGREETQYF,TGTGCCAGCAGCTTAGGGCTCGGCGGGAGGGAAGAGACCCAGTACTTC
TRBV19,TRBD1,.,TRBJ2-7,CASSEPGQGYEQYF,TGTGCCAGTAGCGAACCGGGACAGGGGTACGAGCAGTACTTC
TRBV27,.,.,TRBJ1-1,CASSPPGREAFF,TGTGCCAGCAGTCCCCCTGGGAGAGAAGCTTTCTTT
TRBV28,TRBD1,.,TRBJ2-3,CASTAPRQGADTDTQYF,TGTGCCAGCACCGCACCCAGACAGGGGGCAGACACAGATACGCAGTATTTT
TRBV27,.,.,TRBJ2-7,CASKGGWGDSYEQYF,TGTGCCAGCAAAGGGGGTTGGGGGGACTCCTACGAGCAGTACTTC
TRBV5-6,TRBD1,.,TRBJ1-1,CASSLIRGEAFF,TGTGCCAGCAGCTTGATCAGGGGGGAAGCTTTCTTT
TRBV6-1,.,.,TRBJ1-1,CASSEDGTSEAFF,TGTGCCAGCAGTGAAGATGGGACGTCTGAAGCTTTCTTT
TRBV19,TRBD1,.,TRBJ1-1,CASSQTGEMNTEAFF,TGTGCCAGTAGCCAGACAGGGGAAATGAACACTGAAGCTTTCTTT
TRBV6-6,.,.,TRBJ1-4,CASSYRGNEKLFF,TGTGCCAGCAGTTATAGGGGGAATGAAAAACTGTTTTTT
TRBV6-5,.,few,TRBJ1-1,CASSYSGIGTTEAFF,TGTGCCAGCAGTTACTCCGGGATTGGGACCACTGAAGCTTTCTTT
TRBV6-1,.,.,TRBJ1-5,CASSEKSGIAQPQHF,TGTGCCAGCAGTGAAAAGTCAGGGATCGCTCAGCCCCAGCATTTT
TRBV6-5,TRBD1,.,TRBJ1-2,CASSWDRAIGYTF,TGTGCCAGCAGCTGGGACAGGGCAATCGGCTACACCTTC
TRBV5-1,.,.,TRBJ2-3,CASSFDGTDTQYF,TGCGCCAGCAGCTTTGACGGAACAGATACGCAGTATTTT
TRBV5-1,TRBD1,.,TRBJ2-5,CASSQGTGPQETQYF,TGCGCCAGCAGCCAAGGGACAGGACCGCAAGAGACCCAGTACTTC
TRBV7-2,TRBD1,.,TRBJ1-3,CASSSTGRSGNTIYF,TGTGCCAGCAGCTCGACAGGGCGATCCGGAAACACCATATATTTT
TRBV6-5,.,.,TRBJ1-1,CASSAKGVRNTEAFF,TGTGCCAGCAGTGCGAAGGGTGTCAGGAACACTGAAGCTTTCTTT
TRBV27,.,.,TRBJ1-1,CASRPFGQSSEAFF,TGTGCCAGCAGACCCTTCGGACAGTCTTCTGAAGCTTTCTTT
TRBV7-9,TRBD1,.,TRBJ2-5,CASRSGQQETQYF,TGTGCCAGCAGATCGGGACAGCAAGAGACCCAGTACTTC
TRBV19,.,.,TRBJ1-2,CASGVGGKDGYTF,TGTGCCAGTGGGGTCGGGGGTAAGGATGGCTACACCTTC
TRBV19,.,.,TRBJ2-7,CASSIGETPLGIDEQYF,TGTGCCAGTAGTATAGGTGAGACACCCCTGGGGATCGACGAGCAGTACTTC
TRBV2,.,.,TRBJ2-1,CASSASPVSGEQFF,TGTGCCAGCAGTGCTTCCCCGGTTTCGGGTGAGCAGTTCTTC
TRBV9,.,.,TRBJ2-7,CASSVALSTTDTYEQYF,TGTGCCAGCAGCGTAGCCCTAAGCACTACGGATACTTACGAGCAGTACTTC
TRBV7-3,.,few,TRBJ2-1,CASSFPGGEQFF,TGTGCCAGCAGCTTCCCCGGGGGTGAGCAGTTCTTC
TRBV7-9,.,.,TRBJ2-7,CASSQEAGTKQYF,TGTGCCAGCAGCCAAGAGGCCGGGACAAAGCAGTACTTC
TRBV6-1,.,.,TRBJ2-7,CASSAFIEAHEQYF,TGTGCCAGCAGCGCCTTTATCGAGGCCCACGAGCAGTACTTC